This is a list of T cell receptor beta chains from one sample in a study of T cells in Graves' hyperthyroidism and ophthalmopathy. TCRdb ran MiXCR on the multiplex PCR reads and lists one entry per CDR3 protein. The sample contains roughly 660,000 distinct CDR3 sequences, 17% of which appear only once. The sequenced sample consisted of blood. Source of these receptors: a man aged 50 to 59 with Graves' hyperthyroidism. Both conserved end residues are trimmed from each CDR3. Each record gives: V gene, J gene, CDR3 protein.

>TRBV29-1|TRBJ2-1
SVVAGGPYNEQF
>TRBV20-1|TRBJ1-6
SARDLRDSPLH
>TRBV20-1|TRBJ2-7
SARTGGAYEQY
>TRBV9|TRBJ1-5
ASSVGQNYNQPQH
>TRBV6-5|TRBJ2-1
ASSYSSGGRSNEQF
>TRBV6-4|TRBJ2-1
ASSDSADAGGSYNEQF
>TRBV27|TRBJ2-3
ASSLFEGGGGTDTQY
>TRBV10-2|TRBJ2-7
ASSSSGAYEQY
>TRBV28|TRBJ2-7
ASNWLAGGPSYEQY
>TRBV18|TRBJ2-5
ASSPPAQETQY
>TRBV28|TRBJ2-1
ASSFGGRRDNEQF
>TRBV2|TRBJ2-2
ASSGGLVGTGELF
>TRBV28|TRBJ1-5
ASSHPSFNQPQH
>TRBV19|TRBJ2-7
ASSTGQGANEQY
>TRBV20-1|TRBJ2-7
SARPGMGRDEQY
>TRBV12-3/TRBV12-4|TRBJ1-2
ASSAARDRRSNYGYT
>TRBV28|TRBJ2-7
ASSLLRGLRSEQY
>TRBV2|TRBJ2-4
ASSEVGAAGNIQY
>TRBV6-2/TRBV6-3|TRBJ1-1
ASSYGAGGADTEAF
>TRBV19|TRBJ2-1
ASRTGDRFYNEQF
>TRBV10-3|TRBJ1-2
AIGQGGDGYT
>TRBV15|TRBJ1-2
ATSRVGTDSGVYGYT
>TRBV27|TRBJ1-6
ASSLSARGSPLH
>TRBV6-1|TRBJ1-4
ASSPYDPGQGYEKLF
>TRBV6-1|TRBJ1-5
ASSEVELNQPQH
>TRBV24-1|TRBJ2-1
ATSDRTPSSYNEQF
>TRBV18|TRBJ1-4
ASSPNLAAGEKLF
>TRBV11-2|TRBJ2-7
ASSFGPQLSSYEQY
>TRBV12-3/TRBV12-4|TRBJ2-1
ASSLGIALGNEQF
>TRBV27|TRBJ2-3
ASSRRGATDTQY
>TRBV25-1|TRBJ2-1
ASSEYAGTSNEQF
>TRBV5-1|TRBJ2-1
ASSWRGGSSYNEQF
>TRBV7-3|TRBJ2-5
ASSLGGTETQY
>TRBV28|TRBJ1-1
ASMRQLDTEAF
>TRBV28|TRBJ2-3
ASSSSGRIDTQY
>TRBV6-1|TRBJ1-2
ASTSRAGALIHGYT
>TRBV28|TRBJ2-7
ASRSGTGVLEQY
>TRBV19|TRBJ1-5
ASSDWTGNQPQH
>TRBV6-4|TRBJ1-1
ASSDGLTEAF
>TRBV5-1|TRBJ2-5
ASRSGSSPEGETQY
>TRBV30|TRBJ2-2
AWGAPGELF
>TRBV7-2|TRBJ2-5
ASSSYRGETQY
>TRBV10-1|TRBJ1-4
ASSESGTNEKLF
>TRBV5-6|TRBJ2-7
ASSRIGQGGYEQY
>TRBV20-1|TRBJ2-1
SARVLHGISGYSYNEQF
>TRBV12-3/TRBV12-4|TRBJ2-1
ASSLLRAAGRDERF
>TRBV10-3|TRBJ2-2
AISDNTGELF
>TRBV29-1|TRBJ2-1
SVEGLAGGTPEQF
>TRBV6-1|TRBJ1-5
ASSAPNQPQH
>TRBV5-5|TRBJ1-1
ASSWGVKPGQGGMSEAF